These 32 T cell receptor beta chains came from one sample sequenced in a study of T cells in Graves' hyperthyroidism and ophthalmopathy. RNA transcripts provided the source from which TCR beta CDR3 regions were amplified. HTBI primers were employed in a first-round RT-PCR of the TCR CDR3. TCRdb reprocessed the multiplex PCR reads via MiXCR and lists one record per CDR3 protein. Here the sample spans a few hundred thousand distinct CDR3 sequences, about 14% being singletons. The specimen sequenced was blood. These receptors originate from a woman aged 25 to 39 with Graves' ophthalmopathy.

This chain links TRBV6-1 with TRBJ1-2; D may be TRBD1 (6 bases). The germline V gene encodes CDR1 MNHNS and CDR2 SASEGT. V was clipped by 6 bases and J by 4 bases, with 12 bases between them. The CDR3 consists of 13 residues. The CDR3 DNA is TGTGCCAGCAGCTGGGGACATGGCTATGGCTACACCTTC. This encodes CASSWGHGYGYTF.

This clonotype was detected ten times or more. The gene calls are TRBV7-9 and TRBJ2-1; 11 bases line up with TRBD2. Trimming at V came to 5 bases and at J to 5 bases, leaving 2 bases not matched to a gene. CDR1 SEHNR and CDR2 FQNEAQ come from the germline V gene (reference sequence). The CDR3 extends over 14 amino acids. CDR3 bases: TGTGCCAGCAGCGAACTAGCGGGGGACAATGAGCAGTTCTTC. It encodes CASSELAGDNEQFF.

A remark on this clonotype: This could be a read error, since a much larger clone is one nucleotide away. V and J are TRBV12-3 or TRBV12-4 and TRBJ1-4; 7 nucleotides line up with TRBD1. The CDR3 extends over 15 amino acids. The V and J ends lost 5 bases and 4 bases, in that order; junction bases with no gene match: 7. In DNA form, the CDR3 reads TGTGCCAGCAGTATGGGACAGTTAAGTAATGAAAAACTGTTTTTT. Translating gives CASSMGQLSNEKLFF.

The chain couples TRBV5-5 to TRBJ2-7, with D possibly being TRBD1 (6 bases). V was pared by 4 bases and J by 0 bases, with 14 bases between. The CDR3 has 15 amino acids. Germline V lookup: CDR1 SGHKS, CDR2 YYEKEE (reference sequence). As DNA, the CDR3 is TGTGCCAGCAGCCCCGGACAGTGGAGCTCCTACGAGCAGTACTTC. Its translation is CASSPGQWSSYEQYF.

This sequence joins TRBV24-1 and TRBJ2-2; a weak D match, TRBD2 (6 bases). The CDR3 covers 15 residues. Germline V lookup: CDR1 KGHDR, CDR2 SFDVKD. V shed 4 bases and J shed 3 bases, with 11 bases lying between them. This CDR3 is CATSERDRDTGELFF. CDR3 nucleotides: TGTGCCACCAGTGAGCGGGACCGAGACACCGGGGAGCTGTTTTTT.

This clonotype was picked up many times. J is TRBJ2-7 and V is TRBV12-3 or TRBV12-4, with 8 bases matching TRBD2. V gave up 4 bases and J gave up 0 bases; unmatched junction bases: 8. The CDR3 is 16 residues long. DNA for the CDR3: TGTGCCAGCAGTTCCCTCGGACTAGCCCCCTCCTACGAGCAGTACTTC. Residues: CASSSLGLAPSYEQYF.

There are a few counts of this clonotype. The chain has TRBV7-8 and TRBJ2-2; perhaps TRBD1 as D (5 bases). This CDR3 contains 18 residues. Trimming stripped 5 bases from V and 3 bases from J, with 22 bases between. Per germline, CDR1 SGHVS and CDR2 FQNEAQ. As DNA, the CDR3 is TGTGCCAGCAGCCTGACAGCGAGAATGACCCAATACACCGGGGAGCTGTTTTTT. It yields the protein CASSLTARMTQYTGELFF.

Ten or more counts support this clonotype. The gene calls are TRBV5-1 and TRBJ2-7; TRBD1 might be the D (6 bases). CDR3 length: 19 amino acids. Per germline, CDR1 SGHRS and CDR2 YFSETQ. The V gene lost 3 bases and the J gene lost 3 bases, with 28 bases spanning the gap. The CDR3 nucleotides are TGCGCCAGCAGCTCGGGGCAGGGGACGTTCCTAGGAAGGAGCTACGAGCAGTACTTC. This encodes CASSSGQGTFLGRSYEQYF.

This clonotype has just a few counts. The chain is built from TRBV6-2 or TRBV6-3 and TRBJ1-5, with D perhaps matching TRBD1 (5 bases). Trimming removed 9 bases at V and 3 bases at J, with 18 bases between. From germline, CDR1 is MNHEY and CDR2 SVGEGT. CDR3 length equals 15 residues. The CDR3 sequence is CASESREGNNQPQHF. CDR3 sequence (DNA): TGTGCCAGTGAATCCAGGGAGGGGAACAATCAGCCCCAGCATTTT.

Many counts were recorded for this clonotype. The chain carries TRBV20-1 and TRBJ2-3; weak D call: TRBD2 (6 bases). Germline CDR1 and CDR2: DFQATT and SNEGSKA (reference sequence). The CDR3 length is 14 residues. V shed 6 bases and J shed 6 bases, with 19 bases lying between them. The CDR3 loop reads CSADGLTGVDTQYF. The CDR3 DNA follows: TGCAGTGCAGATGGACTAACGGGGGTGGATACGCAGTATTTT.

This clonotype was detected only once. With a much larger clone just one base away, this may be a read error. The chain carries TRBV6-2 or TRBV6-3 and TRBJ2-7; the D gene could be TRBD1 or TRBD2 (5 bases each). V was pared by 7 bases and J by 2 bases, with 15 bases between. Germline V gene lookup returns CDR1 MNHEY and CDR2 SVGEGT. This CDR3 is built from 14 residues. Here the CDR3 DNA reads TGTGCCAGCAACCTAACTGGGGGACCCTACGAGCAGTACTTC. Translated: CASNLTGGPYEQYF.

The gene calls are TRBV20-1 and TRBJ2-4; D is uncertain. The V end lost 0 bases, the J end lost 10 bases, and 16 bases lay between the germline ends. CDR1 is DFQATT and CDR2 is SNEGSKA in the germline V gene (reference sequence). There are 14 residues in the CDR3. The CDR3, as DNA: TGCAGTGCTAGAGAGGGTGTGGGAATCAAAATTCAGTACTTC. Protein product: CSAREGVGIKIQYF.

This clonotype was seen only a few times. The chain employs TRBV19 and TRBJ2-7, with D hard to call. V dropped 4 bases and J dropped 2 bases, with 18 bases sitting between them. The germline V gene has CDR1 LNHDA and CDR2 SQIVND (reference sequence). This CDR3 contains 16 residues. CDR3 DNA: TGTGCCAGTAGTACCTCGGGCCTCACTACGCCCTACGAGCAGTACTTC. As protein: CASSTSGLTTPYEQYF.

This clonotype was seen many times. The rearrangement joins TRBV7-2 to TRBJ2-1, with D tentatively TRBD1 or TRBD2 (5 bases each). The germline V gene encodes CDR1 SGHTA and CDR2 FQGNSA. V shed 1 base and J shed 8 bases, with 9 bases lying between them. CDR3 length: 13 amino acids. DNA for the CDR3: TGTGCCAGCAGCTTAGGGGGGTTGCATGAGCAGTTCTTC. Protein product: CASSLGGLHEQFF.

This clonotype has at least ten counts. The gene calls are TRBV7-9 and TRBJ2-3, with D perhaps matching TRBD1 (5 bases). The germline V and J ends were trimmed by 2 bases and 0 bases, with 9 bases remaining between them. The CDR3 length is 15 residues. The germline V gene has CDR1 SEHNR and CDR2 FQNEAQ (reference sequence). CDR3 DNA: TGTGCCAGCAGCTTAAATCAGGGCAGCACAGATACGCAGTATTTT. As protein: CASSLNQGSTDTQYF.

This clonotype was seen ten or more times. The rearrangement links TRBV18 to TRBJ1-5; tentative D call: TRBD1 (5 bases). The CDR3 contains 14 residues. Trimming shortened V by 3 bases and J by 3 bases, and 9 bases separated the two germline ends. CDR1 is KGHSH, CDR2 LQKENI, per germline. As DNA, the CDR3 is TGTGCCAGCTCACCCGACAGTTTCAATCAGCCCCAGCATTTT. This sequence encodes CASSPDSFNQPQHF.

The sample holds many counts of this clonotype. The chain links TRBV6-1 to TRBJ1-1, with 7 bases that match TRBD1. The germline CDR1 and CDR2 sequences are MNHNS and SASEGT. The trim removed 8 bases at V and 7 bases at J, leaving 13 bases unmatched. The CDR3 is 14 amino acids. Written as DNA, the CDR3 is TGTGCCAGCGACGAGGACAGGTGGGGTATTGAAGCTTTCTTT. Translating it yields CASDEDRWGIEAFF.

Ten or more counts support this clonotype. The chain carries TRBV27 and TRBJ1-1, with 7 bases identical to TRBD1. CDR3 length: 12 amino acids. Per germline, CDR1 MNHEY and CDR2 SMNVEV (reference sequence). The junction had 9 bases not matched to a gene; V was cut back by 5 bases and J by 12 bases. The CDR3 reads CASSPAQGITFF. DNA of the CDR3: TGTGCCAGCAGTCCCGCACAGGGGATTACTTTCTTT.

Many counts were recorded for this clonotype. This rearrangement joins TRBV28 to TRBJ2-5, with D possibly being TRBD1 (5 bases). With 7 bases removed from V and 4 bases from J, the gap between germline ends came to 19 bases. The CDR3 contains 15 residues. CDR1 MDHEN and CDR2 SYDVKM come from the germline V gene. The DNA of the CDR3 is TGTGCCAGCACTGAATTCACAGGTACTGGAGAGACCCAGTACTTC. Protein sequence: CASTEFTGTGETQYF.

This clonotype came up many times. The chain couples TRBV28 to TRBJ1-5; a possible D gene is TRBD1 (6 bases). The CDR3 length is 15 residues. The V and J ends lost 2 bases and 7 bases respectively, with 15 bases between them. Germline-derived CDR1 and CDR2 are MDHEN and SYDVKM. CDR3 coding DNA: TGTGCCAGCAGTTTAATCCTGGGGGCATCGCAGCCCCAGCATTTT. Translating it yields CASSLILGASQPQHF.

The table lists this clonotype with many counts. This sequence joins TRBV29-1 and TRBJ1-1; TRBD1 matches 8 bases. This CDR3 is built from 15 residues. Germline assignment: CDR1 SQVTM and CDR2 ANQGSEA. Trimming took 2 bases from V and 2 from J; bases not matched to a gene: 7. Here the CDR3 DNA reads TGCAGCGTTGAAATCCTCAGGGGGCGAAACACTGAAGCTTTCTTT. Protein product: CSVEILRGRNTEAFF.

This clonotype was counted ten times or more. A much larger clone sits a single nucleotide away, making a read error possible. CDR3 nucleotide sequence: TGTGCCTGGAGTGTCAGGGATGGCTACACCTTC. Translating it yields CAWSVRDGYTF. The rearrangement links TRBV30 to TRBJ1-2, with D maybe TRBD1 (5 bases). The CDR3 contains 11 residues. Germline V gene lookup returns CDR1 GTSNPN and CDR2 SVGIG (reference sequence). The V gene lost 0 bases and the J gene lost 6 bases, with 5 bases spanning the gap.

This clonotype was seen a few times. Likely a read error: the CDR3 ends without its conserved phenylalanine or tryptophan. The CDR3 DNA reads as TGTGCCAGCAGGCCCATCCCGGGACGGCCGATGGTTGTGGACGAGCAGTACCTC. This encodes CASRPIPGRPMVVDEQYL. The chain recombines TRBV2 with TRBJ2-7; D tentatively fits TRBD1 or TRBD2 (5 bases each). The CDR3 sequence is 18 residues long. With 6 bases removed from V and 5 bases from J, the gap between germline ends came to 29 bases. Germline V CDR1 and CDR2: SNHLY, FYNNEI.

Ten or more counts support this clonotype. The CDR3 DNA reads as TGTGCCAGCAGCTTAGAGGTCAGCTCAGATACGCAGTATTTT. It yields the protein CASSLEVSSDTQYF. The genes are TRBV7-2 and TRBJ2-3; D gene uncertain. The CDR3 consists of 14 residues. Deletions cut 1 base from V and 4 bases from J, with 9 bases between. Per the germline V gene, CDR1 is SGHTA and CDR2 is FQGNSA.

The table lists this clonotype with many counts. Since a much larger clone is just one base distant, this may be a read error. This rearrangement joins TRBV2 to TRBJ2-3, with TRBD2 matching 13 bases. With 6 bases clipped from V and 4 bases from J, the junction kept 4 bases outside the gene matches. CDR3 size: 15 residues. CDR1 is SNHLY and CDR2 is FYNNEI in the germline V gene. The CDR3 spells CASRRTSGGADTQYF. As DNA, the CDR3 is TGTGCCAGCAGGCGAACTAGCGGGGGGGCAGATACGCAGTATTTT.

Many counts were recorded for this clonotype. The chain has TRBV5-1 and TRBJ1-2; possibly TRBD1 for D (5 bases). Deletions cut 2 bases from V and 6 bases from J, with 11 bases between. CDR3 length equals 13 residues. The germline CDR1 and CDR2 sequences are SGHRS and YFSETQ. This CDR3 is CASSFPGQNGYTF. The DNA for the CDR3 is TGCGCCAGCAGCTTTCCAGGGCAAAATGGCTACACCTTC.

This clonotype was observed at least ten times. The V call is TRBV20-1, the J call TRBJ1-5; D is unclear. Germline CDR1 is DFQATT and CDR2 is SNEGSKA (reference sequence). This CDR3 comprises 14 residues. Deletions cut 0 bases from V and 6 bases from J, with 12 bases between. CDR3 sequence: CSARDSWGAQPQHF. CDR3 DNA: TGCAGTGCTAGAGATTCTTGGGGAGCTCAGCCCCAGCATTTT.

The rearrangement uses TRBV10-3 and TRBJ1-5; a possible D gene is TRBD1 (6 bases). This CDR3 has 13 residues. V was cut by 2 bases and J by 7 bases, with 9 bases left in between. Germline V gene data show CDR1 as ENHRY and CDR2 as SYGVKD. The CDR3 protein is CAISETGTQPQHF. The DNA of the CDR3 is TGTGCCATCAGTGAGACGGGGACACAGCCCCAGCATTTT.

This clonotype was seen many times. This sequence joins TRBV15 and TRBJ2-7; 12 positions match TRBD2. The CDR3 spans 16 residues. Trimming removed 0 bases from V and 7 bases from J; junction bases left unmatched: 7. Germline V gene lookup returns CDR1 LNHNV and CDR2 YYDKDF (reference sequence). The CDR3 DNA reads TGTGCCACCAGCAGAGATCTAACTAGCGGGGGGATAGAGCAGTACTTC. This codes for CATSRDLTSGGIEQYF.

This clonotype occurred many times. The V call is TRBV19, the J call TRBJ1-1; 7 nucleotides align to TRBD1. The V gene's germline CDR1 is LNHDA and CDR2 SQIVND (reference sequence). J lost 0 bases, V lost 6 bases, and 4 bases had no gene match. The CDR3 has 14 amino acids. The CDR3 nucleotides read TGTGCCAGTAGAACGACAGGGATGAACACTGAAGCTTTCTTT. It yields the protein CASRTTGMNTEAFF. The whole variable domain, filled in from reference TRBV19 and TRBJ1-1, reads DGGITQSPKYLFRKEGQNVTLSCEQNLNHDAMYWYRQDPGQGLRLIYYSQIVNDFQKGDIAEGYSVSREKKESFPLTVTSAQKNPTAFYLCASRTTGMNTEAFFGQGTRLTVV.

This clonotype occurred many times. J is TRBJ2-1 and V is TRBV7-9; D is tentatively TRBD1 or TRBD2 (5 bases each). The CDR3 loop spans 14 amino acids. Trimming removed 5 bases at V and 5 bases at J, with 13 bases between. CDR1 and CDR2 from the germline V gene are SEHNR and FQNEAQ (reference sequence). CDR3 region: CASSPRGAHNEQFF. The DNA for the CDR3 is TGTGCCAGCAGCCCAAGAGGGGCTCACAATGAGCAGTTCTTC.

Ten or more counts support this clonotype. CDR3 protein: CASTQSGRGAEQFF. In DNA, the CDR3 is TGTGCCAGCACCCAGAGCGGGCGGGGGGCTGAGCAGTTCTTC. The V and J genes are TRBV3-1 and TRBJ2-1; 8 nucleotides match TRBD2. CDR1 and CDR2 from the germline V gene are LGHDT and YNNKEL (reference sequence). V gave up 7 bases and J gave up 9 bases; unmatched junction bases: 11. This CDR3 is built from 14 residues.